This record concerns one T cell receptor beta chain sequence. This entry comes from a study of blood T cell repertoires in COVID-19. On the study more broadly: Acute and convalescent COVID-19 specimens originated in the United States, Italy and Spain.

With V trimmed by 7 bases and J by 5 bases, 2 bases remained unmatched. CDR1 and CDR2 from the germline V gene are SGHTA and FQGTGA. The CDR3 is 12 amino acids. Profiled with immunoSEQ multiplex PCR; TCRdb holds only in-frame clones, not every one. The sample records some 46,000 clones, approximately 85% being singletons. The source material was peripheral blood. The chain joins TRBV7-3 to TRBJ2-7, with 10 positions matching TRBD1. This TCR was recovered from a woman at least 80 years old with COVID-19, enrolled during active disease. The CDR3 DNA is TGTGCCAGCATGGACAGGGGGGACGAGCAGTACTTC. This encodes CASMDRGDEQYF.